The sequence of this T cell receptor (beta chain) was determined in a study of T cell repertoires in cytomegalovirus infection. This clonotype was recorded many times. TCRdb reprocessed the reads via MiXCR and lists one record per CDR3 protein. The data contain about 460,000 distinct CDR3 sequences, about 11% of them seen just once; the ten biggest clones take up more than 8.5%. The sample taken for sequencing was PBMCs. This receptor was obtained from a human donor in good health (CMV status not recorded). Some clones in this sample may be carry-over from other donors' samples.

CDR3 DNA: TGTGCCAGCAGCCAAGGGGGACAGGGACTCTATGGCTACACCTTC. Translated: CASSQGGQGLYGYTF. V usage is TRBV3-1 and J usage is TRBJ1-2, with 9 bases that match TRBD1. The J segment lost 4 bases and the V segment lost 1 base, leaving 4 bases of the junction unmatched. This CDR3 spans 15 amino acids. CDR1 and CDR2 (germline): LGHDT, YNNKEL (reference sequence).